This T cell receptor beta chain emerged from a study of CD8 T cells in ankylosing spondylitis. Study-wide points: Reports say disease-linked clones showed up significantly more in matched ankylosing spondylitis synovial fluid. Seemingly characteristic of ankylosing spondylitis blood was a TCR beta motif consisting of fewer than 10 highly homologous variants.

With regard to this clonotype: Its target is unknown.

Libraries for TCR beta were made by quantitative 5'-RACE with molecular barcodes. Each CDR3 protein gets one entry after TCRdb re-called the 5' RACE reads with MiXCR. Here the sample spans some 37,000 distinct CDR3 sequences, 16% being singletons. The CDR3 runs 15 residues. Germline V gene lookup returns CDR1 SGHRS and CDR2 YFSETQ. Germline trimming cut 3 bases from V and 4 bases from J; bases unmatched to any gene: 7. Sequencing was done on a sample of blood. The gene calls are TRBV5-1 and TRBJ2-3, with TRBD1 matching 8 bases. The TCR comes from a male donor with ankylosing spondylitis or in good health (not recorded which). This chain's CDR3 is CASSYRTGMADTQYF. CDR3 nucleotides: TGCGCCAGCAGCTACCGGACAGGGATGGCAGATACGCAGTATTTT.